The TCR beta chain under discussion was sequenced for a study of radiation and T cells in renal cell carcinoma. Measured with immunoSEQ multiplex PCR; TCRdb has only the in-frame clones, and not every one. This table has about 140,000 clones, approximately 87% appearing once. CDR1 is SEHNR, CDR2 FQNEAQ, per germline (reference sequence). The V segment lost 5 bases and the J segment 14 bases; nucleotides outside the gene matches: 8. CDR3 length equals 13 residues. Time point reported: baseline pretreatment blood. Treatment noted: 15 Gy SBRT to primary tumor, nephrectomy 4 weeks later. The starting material was blood, obtained from a patient whose treatment included radiotherapy and nephrectomy. V is TRBV7-9 and J is TRBJ2-2, with 10 bases fitting TRBD2. This TCR derives from a woman between 50 and 59 years old with renal cell carcinoma. The DNA of the CDR3 is TGTGCCAGCAGCATGGTTAGCGGGGGGCAACTGTTTTTT. Encoded protein: CASSMVSGGQLFF.